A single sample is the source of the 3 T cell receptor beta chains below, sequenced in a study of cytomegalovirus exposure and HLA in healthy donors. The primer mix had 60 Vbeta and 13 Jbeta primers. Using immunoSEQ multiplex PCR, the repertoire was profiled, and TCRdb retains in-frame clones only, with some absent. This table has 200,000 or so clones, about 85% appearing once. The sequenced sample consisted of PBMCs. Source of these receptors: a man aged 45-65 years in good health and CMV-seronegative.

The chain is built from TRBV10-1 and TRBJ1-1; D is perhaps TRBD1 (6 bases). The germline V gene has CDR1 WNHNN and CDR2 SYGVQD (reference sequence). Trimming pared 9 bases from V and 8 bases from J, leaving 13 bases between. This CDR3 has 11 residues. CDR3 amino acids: CASQTGLEAFF. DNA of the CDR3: TGCGCCAGTCAGACAGGCTTAGAAGCTTTCTTT.

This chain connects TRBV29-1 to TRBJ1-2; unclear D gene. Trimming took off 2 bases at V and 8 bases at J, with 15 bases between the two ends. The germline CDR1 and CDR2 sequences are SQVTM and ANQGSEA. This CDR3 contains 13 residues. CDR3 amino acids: CSVEKGGAEGYTF. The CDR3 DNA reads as TGCAGCGTTGAAAAAGGCGGTGCGGAAGGCTACACCTTC.

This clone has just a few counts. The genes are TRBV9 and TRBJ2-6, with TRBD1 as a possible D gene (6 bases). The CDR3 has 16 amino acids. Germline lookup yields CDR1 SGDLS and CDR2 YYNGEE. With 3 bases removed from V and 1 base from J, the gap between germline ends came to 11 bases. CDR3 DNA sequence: TGTGCCAGCAGCGAGGACCAGGGGTCTGGGGCCAACGTCCTGACTTTC. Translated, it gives CASSEDQGSGANVLTF.